One and the same sample provided the 8 T cell receptor beta chains below, sequenced in a study of long-term antiretroviral therapy in people with HIV. The libraries were made with immunoSEQ v3.0 at survey level. Using immunoSEQ multiplex PCR, the repertoire was profiled, and TCRdb retains in-frame clones only, with some absent. This table holds over 15,000 clones, 85% to 95% found once. Sample: unsorted PBMCs, taken more than 10 years after starting antiretroviral therapy. These receptors all come from a man aged 25-45 years with HIV.

In its sample, this clone was seen once. The rearrangement uses TRBV13 and TRBJ2-1; 7 bases fit TRBD2. Germline V lookup: CDR1 PRHDT, CDR2 FYEKMQ (reference sequence). This CDR3 is 16 amino acids long. V dropped 3 bases and J dropped 0; count of bases not matched to a gene: 5. CDR3 bases: TGTGCCAGCAGCTTGGGCGGGGGTTTCTCCTACAATGAGCAGTTCTTC. Amino acids: CASSLGGGFSYNEQFF.

CDR3 region: CASIGFAGGKNIQYF. CDR3 nucleotides: TGTGCCAGCATCGGTTTCGCGGGGGGGAAAAACATTCAGTACTTC. This sequence joins TRBV6-6 and TRBJ2-4; 9 nucleotides agree with TRBD2. This CDR3 is built from 15 residues. The V segment lost 7 bases and the J segment 4 bases; nucleotides outside the gene matches: 8. Germline CDR1 reads MNHNY; CDR2 reads SVGAGI (reference sequence).

The rearrangement joins TRBV2 to TRBJ1-3, with a tentative D call TRBD1 (5 bases). Germline V gives CDR1 SNHLY, CDR2 FYNNEI. With 10 bases removed from V and 0 bases from J, the gap between germline ends came to 13 bases. The CDR3 sequence is 14 residues long. As DNA, the CDR3 is TGTGCCATCGGGGGGACCTCCTCTGGAAACACCATATATTTT. It is translated as CAIGGTSSGNTIYF.

This rearrangement joins TRBV14 to TRBJ1-2; D perhaps matches TRBD1 (6 bases). CDR1 is SGHDN, CDR2 FVKESK, per germline. V dropped 4 bases and J dropped 4 bases, with 16 bases sitting between them. CDR3 size: 15 residues. CDR3 sequence reads: CASSPVAGAIYGYTF. The DNA for the CDR3 is TGTGCCAGCAGCCCCGTGGCGGGGGCGATCTATGGCTACACCTTC.

The gene calls are TRBV7-2 and TRBJ2-2; D is tentatively TRBD1 or TRBD2 (7 bases each). The CDR3 contains 18 residues. Germline V gene sequence: CDR1 SGHTA, CDR2 FQGNSA. V lost 5 bases and J lost 2, with 21 bases in between. The CDR3 DNA is TGTGCCAGCAGCACACAGCGGGGACAGAAGATAAACACCGGGGAGCTGTTTTTT. Translation: CASSTQRGQKINTGELFF.

The chain has TRBV6-6 and TRBJ2-7; 9 nucleotides match TRBD2. The CDR3 has 14 amino acids. Germline CDR1 reads MNHNY; CDR2 reads SVGAGI (reference sequence). With V trimmed by 5 bases and J by 3 bases, 5 bases remained unmatched. The CDR3 spells CASSVAGAVYEQYF. The CDR3 region has the DNA TGTGCCAGCAGTGTAGCGGGGGCCGTCTACGAGCAGTACTTC.

The chain links TRBV2 to TRBJ2-7; D gene ambiguous. V dropped 5 bases and J dropped 5 bases, with 16 bases sitting between them. This CDR3 region has 14 residues. Germline CDR1 SNHLY, CDR2 FYNNEI. The CDR3 loop is CASSSREYTDEQYF. The CDR3 nucleotides read TGTGCCAGCAGTAGTCGAGAATATACAGACGAGCAGTACTTC.

This chain links TRBV5-4 with TRBJ1-2; D unclear. CDR1 is SGHNT, CDR2 YYREEE, per germline (reference sequence). The CDR3 is made up of 14 amino acids. V was pared by 7 bases and J by 0 bases, with 13 bases between. The CDR3: CASFGRSANYGYTF. CDR3 coding DNA: TGTGCCAGCTTTGGGAGGAGTGCTAACTATGGCTACACCTTC.